This section outlines one TCR beta chain sequence together with its context. What it recognizes is unknown. This entry is derived from a study of cytomegalovirus exposure and HLA in healthy donors. The study, taken as a whole, reports: An analysis that was carried out later associated 16,951 TCR beta sequences with HLA alleles at 0.05 false discovery rate. A few CMV-associated chains were confirmed in vitro to be specific for CMV antigens. Later analysis associated a missense DCLRE1C variant with TCR beta V- and J-gene trimming.

In the PCR, 60 Vbeta and 13 Jbeta primers were used. Assay used: immunoSEQ multiplex PCR; TCRdb lists only in-frame clones, some missing. The sample totals around 70,000 clones; its top ten clones hold approximately 3.9%. The CDR3 length is 19 residues. V dropped 3 bases and J dropped 2; count of bases not matched to a gene: 10. Germline assignment: CDR1 SGDLS and CDR2 YYNGEE. Sample: PBMCs. This receptor was taken from a female donor in good health and CMV-seropositive. V usage is TRBV9 and J usage is TRBJ2-2; 13 nucleotides align to TRBD2. The CDR3 region has the DNA TGTGCCAGCAGCGCGAGCCCGACTAGCGGGGGGCACAACACCGGGGAGCTGTTTTTT. This gives the protein CASSASPTSGGHNTGELFF. Using reference TRBV9 and TRBJ2-2 for the parts outside the CDR3, the full variable domain is DSGVTQTPKHLITATGQRVTLRCSPRSGDLSVYWYQQSLDQGLQFLIQYYNGEERAKGNILERFSAQQFPDLHSELNLSSLELGDSALYFCASSASPTSGGHNTGELFFGEGSRLTVL.